The source of this T cell receptor beta chain is a study of T cell responses to AZD1222 COVID-19 vaccine. General study results and limits: The repertoires were collected only after the peak T cell response. Spike as a whole was targeted by vaccine-associated CD4 TCRs, dominant at 160-218 and 743-854. Only a handful of people who got AZD1222 tested seropositive at baseline. Donors in the cohort were predominantly white British and more often female, and clonal diversity was possibly underestimated.

This clone showed up just once. The target antigen is unknown. CDR3 length: 15 residues. Germline lookup yields CDR1 KGHSH and CDR2 LQKENI. With 6 bases clipped from V and 9 bases from J, the junction kept 12 bases outside the gene matches. Clones were read by immunoSEQ multiplex PCR, and TCRdb kept only the in-frame ones, dropping some. The repertoire holds approximately 150,000 clones, with 94% as singletons. This material consisted of peripheral blood, taken 28 days after the second AZD1222 dose. This TCR came from an adult who received the AZD1222 COVID-19 vaccine. The chain joins TRBV18 to TRBJ2-1, with TRBD2 identical over 9 bases. In DNA, the CDR3 is TGTGCCAGCTCTTACGACTTGGGTAGCGGGGGTGAGCAGTTCTTC. Translation: CASSYDLGSGGEQFF.